The 31 T cell receptor beta chains given below trace back to one sample, sequenced in a study of blood T cell repertoires in COVID-19 (dated by TCRdb to the early 2020s). Library prep was done by the immunoSEQ multiplex PCR assay. TCRdb retrieved this table from immuneACCESS and kept in-frame rearrangements only. Not all clones are present; in checked studies, unresolved V genes account for under half, and no reason is known for the remainder. This sample has about 110,000 clones in its table, and 65% to 80% of those were observed once. The biggest ten clones account for 1.5% to 2% of the sample. The source material was peripheral blood. The receptors come from a woman in her thirties or forties with acute or convalescent COVID-19.

The V gene is TRBV6-2 or TRBV6-3, the J gene TRBJ2-7; TRBD2 might be the D (6 bases). CDR1 and CDR2 from the germline V gene are MNHEY and SVGEGT. V was shortened by 2 bases and J by 13 bases, with 15 bases between the two germline ends. This CDR3 is 12 amino acids long. CDR3 coding DNA: TGTGCCAGCAGTTACACCCGGGGGTTCGAATACTTC. Residues: CASSYTRGFEYF.

This clone was counted at least ten times. The chain joins TRBV7-8 to TRBJ1-2; TRBD1 matches at 8 bases. The CDR3 totals 13 residues. Germline loops: CDR1 SGHVS, CDR2 FQNEAQ. Trimming at V came to 3 bases and at J to 11 bases, leaving 8 bases not matched to a gene. CDR3 loop: CASSLGQESWYTF. CDR3 nucleotide sequence: TGTGCCAGCAGCTTGGGACAGGAGAGTTGGTACACCTTC.

The chain has TRBV5-5 and TRBJ2-4; 7 bases align to TRBD1. Germline loops: CDR1 SGHKS, CDR2 YYEKEE (reference sequence). The CDR3 is 13 residues long. V trimming: 5 bases; J trimming: 7 bases; junction bases outside the gene matches: 6. This chain's CDR3 is CASRPVRGNIQYF. The CDR3 nucleotides read TGTGCCAGCAGGCCCGTCAGGGGGAACATTCAGTACTTC. Full variable domain (rest looked up from reference TRBV5-5 and TRBJ2-4): DAGVTQSPTHLIKTRGQQVTLRCSPISGHKSVSWYQQVLGQGPQFIFQYYEKEERGRGNFPDRFSARQFPNYSSELNVNALLLGDSALYLCASRPVRGNIQYFGAGTRLSVL.

The CDR3 DNA is TGTGCCTGGAGTCTGGGGGGGCGGGTTGGCTACACCTTC. This gives the protein CAWSLGGRVGYTF. The chain carries TRBV30 and TRBJ1-2, with D perhaps matching TRBD1 (6 bases). Germline V lookup: CDR1 GTSNPN, CDR2 SVGIG (reference sequence). Deletions cut 2 bases from V and 7 bases from J, with 14 bases between. The CDR3 runs to 13 residues.

The gene calls are TRBV27 and TRBJ1-1; D uncertain. There are 13 residues in the CDR3. V was cut by 7 bases and J by 6 bases, with 15 bases left in between. CDR1 and CDR2 (germline): MNHEY, SMNVEV (reference sequence). CDR3 region: CASTSLRGSEAFF. The CDR3 DNA sequence: TGTGCCAGCACCTCTCTGCGAGGGTCTGAAGCTTTCTTT.

The chain joins TRBV2 to TRBJ2-5; 7 positions agree with TRBD1. J was trimmed by 5 bases and V by 3 bases; bases with no gene match: 9. In germline, CDR1 is SNHLY, CDR2 FYNNEI. The CDR3 loop spans 15 amino acids. CDR3 sequence (DNA): TGTGCCAGCAGTGACCGGGACAGCCGAGAGGAGACCCAGTACTTC. Encoded protein: CASSDRDSREETQYF. Variable domain in full (rest from reference TRBV2 and TRBJ2-5): EPEVTQTPSHQVTQMGQEVILRCVPISNHLYFYWYRQILGQKVEFLVSFYNNEISEKSEIFDDQFSVERPDGSNFTLKIRSTKLEDSAMYFCASSDRDSREETQYFGPGTRLLVL.

This rearrangement joins TRBV2 to TRBJ2-1, with D hard to call. CDR1 and CDR2 (germline): SNHLY, FYNNEI. The CDR3 has 16 amino acids. V was shortened by 2 bases and J by 0 bases, with 11 bases between the two germline ends. As DNA, the CDR3 is TGTGCCAGCAGTGAATCTATGGCTAGCTCCTACAATGAGCAGTTCTTC. Residues: CASSESMASSYNEQFF.

V gene TRBV6-5 combines with J gene TRBJ2-7, with a possible D match to TRBD1 (5 bases). The V gene's germline CDR1 is MNHEY and CDR2 SVGAGI. V lost 5 bases and J lost 6, with 11 bases in between. The CDR3 is 12 residues long. In DNA, the CDR3 is TGTGCCAGCAGTCCCCAGGGTGGCGAGCAGTACTTC. As protein: CASSPQGGEQYF.

The CDR3 region is CAGQRDSYSGNTIYF. As DNA, the CDR3 is TGTGCCGGACAAAGGGACAGCTACTCTGGAAACACCATATATTTT. This sequence joins TRBV30 and TRBJ1-3; 7 bases fit TRBD1. CDR1 is GTSNPN and CDR2 is SVGIG in the germline V gene (reference sequence). The CDR3 consists of 15 residues. Unmatched junction bases numbered 10, after V lost 8 bases and J lost 0 bases. Together with reference TRBV30 and TRBJ1-3, the CDR3 gives the full variable domain: SQTIHQWPATLVQPVGSPLSLECTVEGTSNPNLYWYRQAAGRGLQLLFYSVGIGQISSEVPQNLSASRPQDRQFILSSKKLLLSDSGFYLCAGQRDSYSGNTIYFGEGSWLTVV.

This clone was detected once. The chain is built from TRBV19 and TRBJ2-3; D is perhaps TRBD2 (7 bases). V dropped 3 bases and J dropped 0 bases, with 10 bases sitting between them. This CDR3 spans 15 amino acids. The V gene's germline CDR1 is LNHDA and CDR2 SQIVND (reference sequence). DNA of the CDR3: TGTGCCAGTAGTATGGGCGGGGGCAGCACAGATACGCAGTATTTT. Translation: CASSMGGGSTDTQYF. The full variable domain, in which reference TRBV19 and TRBJ2-3 provide the parts outside the CDR3, is DGGITQSPKYLFRKEGQNVTLSCEQNLNHDAMYWYRQDPGQGLRLIYYSQIVNDFQKGDIAEGYSVSREKKESFPLTVTSAQKNPTAFYLCASSMGGGSTDTQYFGPGTRLTVL.

This clone was seen more than once but under ten times. The gene calls are TRBV2 and TRBJ2-1; TRBD2 matches at 12 bases. CDR1 SNHLY and CDR2 FYNNEI come from the germline V gene. The V and J ends lost 2 bases and 10 bases, in that order; junction bases with no gene match: 3. CDR3 length equals 14 residues. This chain's CDR3 is CASSELAGGREQFF. As DNA, the CDR3 is TGTGCCAGCAGTGAACTAGCGGGGGGGCGGGAGCAGTTCTTC. The full variable domain, its missing parts supplied by reference TRBV2 and TRBJ2-1, is EPEVTQTPSHQVTQMGQEVILRCVPISNHLYFYWYRQILGQKVEFLVSFYNNEISEKSEIFDDQFSVERPDGSNFTLKIRSTKLEDSAMYFCASSELAGGREQFFGPGTRLTVL.

The chain joins TRBV9 to TRBJ2-5; 9 nucleotides agree with TRBD1. The CDR3 sequence is 15 residues long. The V gene end was trimmed by 2 bases and the J gene end by 2 bases; junction bases not matched to a gene: 4. In germline, CDR1 is SGDLS, CDR2 YYNGEE. The CDR3 DNA follows: TGTGCCAGCAGCGTCCGGGACAGGGAACAAGAGACCCAGTACTTC. This encodes CASSVRDREQETQYF.

The J gene is TRBJ1-1, the V gene TRBV12-3 or TRBV12-4; D ambiguous. The CDR3 covers 13 residues. The V gene lost 5 bases and the J gene lost 3 bases, with 10 bases spanning the gap. CDR3 region: CASSPREHTEAFF. In nucleotides, the CDR3 is TGTGCCAGCAGTCCCCGGGAGCACACTGAAGCTTTCTTT.

In DNA form, the CDR3 reads TGTGCCAGCAGTTACTGGAACGGACAGGGGTTGTACTTC. As protein: CASSYWNGQGLYF. The rearrangement joins TRBV6-5 to TRBJ2-4; TRBD1 matches 9 bases. The CDR3 has 13 amino acids. The V and J ends lost 1 base and 15 bases, in that order; junction bases with no gene match: 7. Germline V gene sequence: CDR1 MNHEY, CDR2 SVGAGI.

The chain recombines TRBV7-3 with TRBJ2-7; 10 nucleotides line up with TRBD1. The trim removed 4 bases at V and 0 bases at J, leaving 0 bases unmatched. The CDR3 totals 14 residues. CDR1 SGHTA and CDR2 FQGTGA come from the germline V gene. CDR3 loop: CASSWTGGSYEQYF. The CDR3 DNA reads TGTGCCAGCAGCTGGACAGGGGGCTCCTACGAGCAGTACTTC.

This clone was counted a single time. The V gene is TRBV5-1, the J gene TRBJ2-3, with a tentative D call TRBD2 (7 bases). Per the germline V gene, CDR1 is SGHRS and CDR2 is YFSETQ. This CDR3 has 14 residues. V was shortened by 0 bases and J by 11 bases, with 16 bases between the two germline ends. CDR3 protein: CASSLDTGGGGQYF. CDR3 DNA: TGCGCCAGCAGCTTGGACACCGGGGGCGGGGGGCAGTATTTT. Combining the CDR3 with reference TRBV5-1 and TRBJ2-3 gives the whole variable domain KAGVTQTPRYLIKTRGQQVTLSCSPISGHRSVSWYQQTPGQGLQFLFEYFSETQRNKGNFPGRFSGRQFSNSRSEMNVSTLELGDSALYLCASSLDTGGGGQYFGPGTRLTVL.

This chain uses TRBV7-9 with TRBJ2-1; 7 bases fit TRBD1. Unmatched junction bases numbered 11, after V lost 5 bases and J lost 7 bases. Germline V CDR1 and CDR2: SEHNR, FQNEAQ (reference sequence). This CDR3 contains 15 residues. DNA for the CDR3: TGTGCCAGCAGCACAAAGACAGGGAGCGGTAATGAGCAGTTCTTC. It yields the protein CASSTKTGSGNEQFF.

The chain employs TRBV7-2 and TRBJ2-7; D remains ambiguous. The CDR3 spans 15 residues. CDR1 SGHTA and CDR2 FQGNSA come from the germline V gene. Trimming removed 5 bases from V and 3 bases from J, with 17 bases in between. CDR3 in DNA: TGTGCCAGCAGCCCTAACCGACAAATCTACTACGAGCAGTACTTC. Encoded protein: CASSPNRQIYYEQYF. Full variable domain (outside the CDR3, taken from reference TRBV7-2 and TRBJ2-7): GAGVSQSPSNKVTEKGKDVELRCDPISGHTALYWYRQSLGQGLEFLIYFQGNSAPDKSGLPSDRFSAERTGGSVSTLTIQRTQQEDSAVYLCASSPNRQIYYEQYFGPGTRLTVT.

V usage is TRBV11-2 and J usage is TRBJ2-1; the match to TRBD2 covers 14 bases. This CDR3 region has 18 residues. The germline V gene encodes CDR1 SGHAT and CDR2 FQNNGV. J lost 9 bases, V lost 2 bases, and 12 bases had no gene match. The CDR3 protein is CASSLRTSGGPTLSEQFF. Written as DNA, the CDR3 is TGTGCCAGCAGCTTACGGACTAGCGGGGGGCCGACGCTAAGTGAGCAGTTCTTC.

This chain links TRBV3-1 (or the pseudogene TRBV3-2) with TRBJ2-2; D unresolved. Germline loops: CDR1 LGHDT, CDR2 YNNKEL (reference sequence). The CDR3 contains 15 residues. Trimming stripped 1 base from V and 6 bases from J, with 12 bases between. CDR3 residues: CASSQALSVAGELFF. The CDR3 DNA sequence: TGTGCCAGCAGCCAAGCGTTGTCGGTTGCCGGGGAGCTGTTTTTT.

The genes are TRBV10-3 and TRBJ2-7, with a weak D call TRBD1 (5 bases). Per germline, CDR1 ENHRY and CDR2 SYGVKD. The V and J ends lost 6 bases and 3 bases respectively, with 9 bases between them. This CDR3 region has 12 residues. The CDR3 nucleotides read TGTGCCATCAGGGGGCCGAACTACGAGCAGTACTTC. Protein: CAIRGPNYEQYF.

CDR3 amino acids: CASSSDSGRDSPLHF. The CDR3 DNA reads TGTGCCAGCAGTTCAGACAGCGGGCGGGATTCACCCCTCCACTTT. The chain couples TRBV7-2 to TRBJ1-6; TRBD1 is a possible D gene (5 bases). The CDR3 loop spans 15 amino acids. Germline loops: CDR1 SGHTA, CDR2 FQGNSA. Trimming left V 6 bases short and J 8 bases short, with 17 bases between.

The rearrangement uses TRBV9 and TRBJ1-3; a possible D gene is TRBD1 (5 bases). The V gene lost 0 bases and the J gene lost 0 bases, with 7 bases spanning the gap. CDR1 is SGDLS and CDR2 is YYNGEE in the germline V gene. The CDR3 is 15 residues long. CDR3 DNA: TGTGCCAGCAGCGTAGGGGGCGCCTCTGGAAACACCATATATTTT. Translating it yields CASSVGGASGNTIYF.

This clone was counted between two and nine times. The chain is built from TRBV3-1 (or the pseudogene TRBV3-2) and TRBJ2-5; the match to TRBD2 covers 12 bases. Germline V lookup: CDR1 LGHDT, CDR2 YNNKEL (reference sequence). V trimming: 1 base; J trimming: 3 bases; junction bases outside the gene matches: 9. This CDR3 has 18 amino acids. This CDR3 reads CASSQGESSGGAEETQYF. DNA for the CDR3: TGTGCCAGCAGCCAAGGAGAATCTAGCGGGGGGGCCGAAGAGACCCAGTACTTC.

The chain uses TRBV5-1 and TRBJ2-7; the match to TRBD2 covers 7 bases. The CDR3 has 15 residues. V was clipped by 3 bases and J by 3 bases; unmatched bases: 9. Per germline, CDR1 SGHRS and CDR2 YFSETQ. In DNA, the CDR3 is TGCGCCAGCAGCTCCATACTAGCGTCGGGCTACGAGCAGTACTTC. Protein product: CASSSILASGYEQYF.

The chain has TRBV18 and TRBJ2-7; D ambiguous. The V and J ends lost 3 bases and 2 bases respectively, with 14 bases between them. The CDR3 has 15 amino acids. Germline V CDR1 and CDR2: KGHSH, LQKENI. CDR3 residues: CASSPPGGRTYEQYF. The CDR3, as DNA: TGTGCCAGCTCACCCCCCGGCGGCAGAACCTACGAGCAGTACTTC.

This chain connects TRBV10-3 to TRBJ1-1; D is possibly TRBD1 (6 bases). V was pared by 5 bases and J by 1 base, with 14 bases between. This CDR3 has 15 residues. Germline V CDR1 and CDR2: ENHRY, SYGVKD. For the CDR3, the DNA is TGTGCCATCAGTCCCCCTCCAGGGGCGAACACTGAAGCTTTCTTT. It specifies CAISPPPGANTEAFF.

The chain employs TRBV4-2 and TRBJ2-3, with D unclear. This CDR3 comprises 15 residues. Germline-derived CDR1 and CDR2 are LGHNA and YNFKEQ. The ends were cut back, 0 bases at V and 3 bases at J, with 10 bases in the middle. The CDR3 DNA follows: TGTGCCAGCAGCCAAGATCATGACTTTACAGATACGCAGTATTTT. Its translation: CASSQDHDFTDTQYF.

The V and J genes are TRBV6-4 and TRBJ2-3; 11 bases are a match to TRBD1. Germline CDR1 and CDR2: MRHNA and SNTAGT. The CDR3 is 16 residues long. Unmatched junction bases numbered 3, after V lost 0 bases and J lost 4 bases. CDR3 nucleotides: TGTGCCAGCAGTGACTCGTGGACAGGGGGCCCAGATACGCAGTATTTT. The encoded protein is CASSDSWTGGPDTQYF.

The chain uses TRBV7-8 and TRBJ2-5; TRBD1 matches 10 bases. CDR1 and CDR2 (germline): SGHVS, FQNEAQ. V was clipped by 2 bases and J by 5 bases; unmatched bases: 11. The length of the CDR3 is 17 residues. This CDR3 reads CASSLWLRTGGAETQYF. CDR3 coding DNA: TGTGCCAGCAGCTTATGGTTGAGGACAGGGGGAGCGGAGACCCAGTACTTC.

The rearrangement links TRBV4-2 to TRBJ2-5; 7 positions agree with TRBD2. Germline V gives CDR1 LGHNA, CDR2 YNFKEQ. The ends lost 0 bases at V and 5 bases at J; junction bases unmatched: 9. The CDR3 length is 16 residues. CDR3 residues: CASSQDNGGGGETQYF. CDR3 in DNA: TGTGCCAGCAGCCAAGATAATGGCGGGGGTGGTGAGACCCAGTACTTC.